This T cell receptor beta chain was obtained from a study of cytomegalovirus exposure and HLA in healthy donors (dated by TCRdb to 2016 to 2017). Regarding the study in general: According to a later analysis, the approximately 120 validation repertoires were produced on the same platform as the 666 repertoires of the first cohort. Along with the approximately 650-subject first cohort, a separate validation cohort of over a hundred different subjects was used. The study combined high-throughput TCR immunosequencing, statistical association of individual TCRs with disease status, and machine learning to predict cytomegalovirus infection status. The study aimed to test whether cataloging public T cell receptors could reveal signatures of past pathogen exposure.

V and J lose 6 bases and 2 bases, and a span of 11 bases separates them. Taken from the germline V gene, the CDR1 and CDR2 loops are SNHLY and FYNNEI. Reading from cysteine to phenylalanine, the CDR3 counts 13 amino acids. The CDR3 DNA has 39 bases and is translated from base 1. What the work shows at the level of the full study, not this receptor alone: All 120 or so repertoires were used to score co-occurrence in the validation cohort in a later analysis, because that analysis had no HLA typing for the cohort. In a later analysis, TCRs clustered in the first cohort were found to also tend to co-occur in the 110 or so validation repertoires, with over 90% of cluster scores above 0. The classifier was reported to diagnose cytomegalovirus status with high specificity and sensitivity in both the original cohort and the validation cohort. Most TCR sequences were observed very rarely across donors, whereas some public TCRs were present in many individuals. A few of the identified cytomegalovirus-associated TCR beta chains were confirmed in vitro to be specific for cytomegalovirus antigens. The authors suggested that the approach could potentially be extended to other disease states and immunological phenotypes. The study gave a list of 150 to 200 TCR beta chains associated with cytomegalovirus.

The donors belonged to the validation cohort of under 150 subjects, which was separate from the approximately 680-subject first cohort. Library construction relied on the immunoSEQ multiplex PCR assay. In the original analysis: A statistical classification framework was built to diagnose cytomegalovirus status from the catalog of TCR beta chain sequences. The table comes from immuneACCESS by way of TCRdb, which keeps in-frame sequences with V and J called. Part of the clones is missing from these tables; in studies checked, under half for an unresolved V gene and the rest for unknown reasons. The V and J calls and the clone size are those of that table, but D and trimming were determined from the DNA. For this sample the table gives approximately 60,000 clones, of which approximately 90% were detected only once. The ten largest clones capture about 2.9% of the sample. This clone was picked up a small number of times. Its antigen is currently not known. Base quality data are lacking; no much larger clone is found one base away.

Sequencing was done on a sample of PBMCs. This TCR derives from a man between 18 and 35 years old in good health and CMV-seronegative. The rearranged segments are TRBV2 and TRBJ2-7; a weak D assignment points to TRBD1 (6 bases agree). The DNA sequence reads TGTGCCAGCAGCACCGGGACAACCTACGAGCAGTACTTC. Translated, this is CASSTGTTYEQYF.